One sample yielded the 29 T cell receptor beta chains listed below, sequenced in a study of blood T cell repertoires in COVID-19. Profiling relied on immunoSEQ multiplex PCR, and the TCRdb table lists in-frame clones only, not all of them. Seen here are around 290,000 clones, around 86% observed once, and the top ten hold 1.7%. The sequenced sample consisted of PBMCs or T cells enriched from blood (not recorded which). Receptor source: a woman in her thirties or forties who had recovered from COVID-19.

This clone was detected only once. The DNA of the CDR3 is TGTGCCAGCAGCTTCCTCGGACAGGAGGATACGCAGTATTTT. Its translation is CASSFLGQEDTQYF. The chain has TRBV5-8 and TRBJ2-3; 7 bases map to TRBD1. This CDR3 comprises 14 residues. The V segment lost 2 bases and the J segment 6 bases; nucleotides outside the gene matches: 6. Looked up from germline, CDR1 is SGHTS and CDR2 is YDEGEE.

This clone appeared once. The chain recombines TRBV18 with TRBJ1-2; 7 nucleotides match TRBD1. In germline, CDR1 is KGHSH, CDR2 LQKENI. The trim removed 3 bases at V and 3 bases at J, leaving 7 bases unmatched. The CDR3 has 15 amino acids. The CDR3 is CASSPRGQTDYGYTF. DNA of the CDR3: TGTGCCAGCTCACCTCGGGGACAGACTGACTATGGCTACACCTTC.

The gene calls are TRBV19 and TRBJ1-1; 10 nucleotides line up with TRBD1. V lost 5 bases, J lost 3 bases, and 6 bases stayed unmatched. Germline V CDR1 and CDR2: LNHDA, SQIVND (reference sequence). This CDR3 comprises 15 residues. DNA of the CDR3: TGTGCCAGTAGTGACAGGGGGCGGTTGTACACTGAAGCTTTCTTT. Its translation is CASSDRGRLYTEAFF.

The chain has TRBV5-1 and TRBJ1-1; D is possibly TRBD1 (5 bases). This CDR3 has 18 amino acids. Trimming left V 5 bases short and J 0 bases short, with 23 bases between. Germline CDR1 is SGHRS and CDR2 is YFSETQ. The CDR3 loop reads CASSAGRGGVNLNTEAFF. CDR3 DNA sequence: TGCGCCAGCAGTGCGGGCCGCGGGGGGGTGAACCTGAACACTGAAGCTTTCTTT. Full variable domain (missing parts from reference TRBV5-1 and TRBJ1-1): KAGVTQTPRYLIKTRGQQVTLSCSPISGHRSVSWYQQTPGQGLQFLFEYFSETQRNKGNFPGRFSGRQFSNSRSEMNVSTLELGDSALYLCASSAGRGGVNLNTEAFFGQGTRLTVV.

The V gene is TRBV25-1, the J gene TRBJ1-2, with 11 bases lining up with TRBD1. CDR3 length equals 16 residues. V shed 8 bases and J 6 bases; nucleotides not matched to a gene: 14. CDR1 and CDR2 from the germline V gene are MGHDK and SYGVNS. The CDR3 DNA is TGTGCCAGCTCTGAGTCAGGGACAGGGGGAATCCATGGCTACACCTTC. Translating gives CASSESGTGGIHGYTF.

V gene TRBV4-1 combines with J gene TRBJ2-2; a weak D match, TRBD1 (6 bases). The CDR3 covers 17 residues. Trimming shortened V by 2 bases and J by 4 bases, and 17 bases separated the two germline ends. Per the germline V gene, CDR1 is MGHRA and CDR2 is YSYEKL. The CDR3 DNA follows: TGCGCCAGCAGCCAATTATACCGGGACAAGATCACCGGGGAGCTGTTTTTT. The encoded protein is CASSQLYRDKITGELFF.

V is TRBV9 and J is TRBJ1-6, with 7 bases identical to TRBD1. V lost 4 bases, J lost 8 bases, and 6 bases stayed unmatched. The V gene's germline CDR1 is SGDLS and CDR2 YYNGEE. This CDR3 is 14 amino acids long. This CDR3 reads CASSPGTVYSPLHF. In DNA form, the CDR3 reads TGTGCCAGCAGCCCCGGGACAGTCTATTCACCCCTCCACTTT.

The gene calls are TRBV5-6 and TRBJ1-1; D is unclear. Trimming pared 0 bases from V and 2 bases from J, leaving 8 bases between. CDR3 length equals 14 residues. Germline CDR1 and CDR2: SGHDT and YYEEEE. The CDR3 DNA is TGTGCCAGCAGCTTGGGGCGGTTCAACACTGAAGCTTTCTTT. This codes for CASSLGRFNTEAFF.

CDR3 sequence reads: CSVKGRGNTEAFF. For the CDR3, the DNA is TGCAGCGTAAAAGGGAGGGGGAACACTGAAGCTTTCTTT. The chain carries TRBV29-1 and TRBJ1-1; D possibly corresponds to TRBD1 (5 bases). The CDR3 totals 13 residues. Germline V gene sequence: CDR1 SQVTM, CDR2 ANQGSEA. V lost 6 bases and J lost 1, with 12 bases in between.

The CDR3 DNA is TGTGCCAGCAGCTCACGACAGGGCCTGAACACTGAAGCTTTCTTT. Translating gives CASSSRQGLNTEAFF. The chain employs TRBV5-4 and TRBJ1-1; 7 bases map to TRBD1. CDR3 size: 15 residues. Unmatched junction bases numbered 5, after V lost 3 bases and J lost 0 bases. The germline CDR1 and CDR2 sequences are SGHNT and YYREEE (reference sequence).

V and J are TRBV5-1 and TRBJ1-6, with D maybe TRBD1 (5 bases). The CDR3 is made up of 14 amino acids. Per the germline V gene, CDR1 is SGHRS and CDR2 is YFSETQ. V lost 3 bases and J lost 6, with 10 bases in between. The CDR3, as DNA: TGCGCCAGCAGCTCGGGGGATGGTAATTCACCCCTCCACTTT. It specifies CASSSGDGNSPLHF.

This rearrangement joins TRBV6-4 to TRBJ2-7; D might be TRBD1 (6 bases). The CDR3 covers 15 residues. The germline V and J ends were trimmed by 5 bases and 4 bases, with 18 bases remaining between them. Germline CDR1 and CDR2: MRHNA and SNTAGT. CDR3 in DNA: TGTGCCAGCAGTAACAGGGTCCCCCTCTTGTACGAGCAGTACTTC. It yields the protein CASSNRVPLLYEQYF.

The V gene is TRBV5-1, the J gene TRBJ2-3; 7 positions match TRBD2. The CDR3 contains 17 residues. With V trimmed by 0 bases and J by 0 bases, 7 bases remained unmatched. The germline V gene has CDR1 SGHRS and CDR2 YFSETQ. The CDR3 protein is CASSLGAGVGSTDTQYF. CDR3 bases: TGCGCCAGCAGCTTGGGGGCGGGGGTCGGAAGCACAGATACGCAGTATTTT.

The chain joins TRBV19 to TRBJ2-7, with TRBD1 matching over 9 bases. The junction had 11 bases not matched to a gene; V was cut back by 5 bases and J by 6 bases. The CDR3 is 15 residues long. Looked up from germline, CDR1 is LNHDA and CDR2 is SQIVND (reference sequence). CDR3 sequence reads: CASSLPGQGGSEQYF. The CDR3 DNA sequence: TGTGCCAGTAGTCTCCCGGGACAGGGAGGATCCGAGCAGTACTTC.

This clone was detected only once. V gene TRBV25-1 combines with J gene TRBJ1-2; D not resolved. The CDR3 consists of 12 residues. V was pared by 4 bases and J by 2 bases, with 5 bases between. Germline V CDR1 and CDR2: MGHDK, SYGVNS. The CDR3 DNA reads as TGTGCCAGCAGTGCCAGGAACTATGGCTACACCTTC. The encoded protein is CASSARNYGYTF.

The genes are TRBV2 and TRBJ2-3, with a weak D call TRBD2 (5 bases). CDR1 SNHLY and CDR2 FYNNEI come from the germline V gene. V was pared by 9 bases and J by 1 base, with 11 bases between. The CDR3 covers 13 residues. The CDR3 sequence: CARAVAGTDTQYF. DNA for the CDR3: TGTGCCAGAGCGGTAGCAGGCACAGATACGCAGTATTTT.

This clone was seen a few times. The chain recombines TRBV5-5 with TRBJ2-5, with TRBD2 matching 9 bases. V dropped 2 bases and J dropped 4; count of bases not matched to a gene: 15. The CDR3 covers 18 residues. Per germline, CDR1 SGHKS and CDR2 YYEKEE (reference sequence). The CDR3 coding sequence is TGTGCCAGCAGCTTACGCCGGGTGGGAGCGGGGGGCGCAGAGACCCAGTACTTC. Encoded protein: CASSLRRVGAGGAETQYF.

The chain links TRBV5-6 to TRBJ1-2, with a weak D call TRBD1 (5 bases). Between the trimmed V and J ends, which lost 2 bases and 3 bases, there was a span of 11 bases. Germline-derived CDR1 and CDR2 are SGHDT and YYEEEE. The CDR3 has 14 residues. The CDR3 loop reads CASSFEVRDYGYTF. As DNA, the CDR3 is TGTGCCAGCAGCTTCGAGGTCAGGGACTATGGCTACACCTTC.

This chain uses TRBV27 with TRBJ2-5, with unresolved D. Germline V gene data show CDR1 as MNHEY and CDR2 as SMNVEV (reference sequence). The CDR3 extends over 16 amino acids. The V end was cut by 4 bases, the J end by 3 bases, with 18 bases between. The CDR3 bases are TGTGCCAGCAGTTCCCCCTCGGATGGCGACAAAGAGACCCAGTACTTC. Protein sequence: CASSSPSDGDKETQYF.

V gene TRBV4-3 combines with J gene TRBJ1-3; TRBD1 aligns across 7 bases. This CDR3 contains 15 residues. J was trimmed by 4 bases and V by 1 base; bases with no gene match: 4. In germline, CDR1 is LGHNA, CDR2 YSLEER. Here the CDR3 DNA reads TGCGCCAGCAGCCAAGTCGGGACAGCCGGAAACACCATATATTTT. Its translation: CASSQVGTAGNTIYF.

The rearrangement joins TRBV7-2 to TRBJ1-2; D remains ambiguous. This CDR3 has 15 amino acids. The germline V gene encodes CDR1 SGHTA and CDR2 FQGNSA. V lost 1 base, J lost 2 bases, and 11 bases lay in between. CDR3 sequence reads: CASSLDSTVNYGYTF. CDR3 nucleotides: TGTGCCAGCAGCTTAGACAGTACAGTAAACTATGGCTACACCTTC. Combining the CDR3 with reference TRBV7-2 and TRBJ1-2 gives the whole variable domain GAGVSQSPSNKVTEKGKDVELRCDPISGHTALYWYRQSLGQGLEFLIYFQGNSAPDKSGLPSDRFSAERTGGSVSTLTIQRTQQEDSAVYLCASSLDSTVNYGYTFGSGTRLTVV.

In this sample, this clone turned up once. The same CDR3 also results from other DNA sequences found in this sample. The chain is built from TRBV7-8 and TRBJ1-6; TRBD1 is a possible D gene (5 bases). Germline lookup yields CDR1 SGHVS and CDR2 FQNEAQ. The CDR3 contains 13 residues. V lost 1 base and J 9 bases, leaving 7 bases between the germline ends. The CDR3 DNA sequence: TGTGCCAGCAGCTTAGGGGGCGGTTCACCCCTCCACTTT. This encodes CASSLGGGSPLHF.

The chain employs TRBV6-5 and TRBJ2-7; D might be TRBD2 (6 bases). CDR1 is MNHEY, CDR2 SVGAGI, per germline. The germline V and J ends were trimmed by 0 bases and 0 bases, with 12 bases remaining between them. The CDR3 length is 16 residues. CDR3 nucleotides: TGTGCCAGCAGTTACTCTCGCGGGACGAGCTCCTACGAGCAGTACTTC. Amino acids: CASSYSRGTSSYEQYF.

V is TRBV6-5 and J is TRBJ2-1, with D uncertain. CDR1 and CDR2 (germline): MNHEY, SVGAGI. The CDR3 runs 14 residues. Trimming pared 2 bases from V and 8 bases from J, leaving 13 bases between. CDR3 region: CASSYTRLSDEQFF. Here the CDR3 DNA reads TGTGCCAGCAGTTACACTCGACTGAGCGATGAGCAGTTCTTC.

V and J are TRBV4-1 and TRBJ1-4; 7 bases map to TRBD1. The V gene end was trimmed by 2 bases and the J gene end by 8 bases; junction bases not matched to a gene: 8. In germline, CDR1 is MGHRA, CDR2 YSYEKL. The CDR3 is 15 amino acids. CDR3 loop: CASSQTGVLKEKLFF. In DNA form, the CDR3 reads TGCGCCAGCAGCCAAACAGGGGTCCTCAAAGAAAAACTGTTTTTT.

The chain combines TRBV5-1 with TRBJ2-3; 11 bases align to TRBD2. V was clipped by 4 bases and J by 1 base; unmatched bases: 8. The germline V gene has CDR1 SGHRS and CDR2 YFSETQ. The CDR3 has 17 residues. This chain's CDR3 is CASSRLASGGRTDTQYF. In DNA, the CDR3 is TGCGCCAGCAGCCGACTGGCTAGCGGGGGGCGCACAGATACGCAGTATTTT.

The chain uses TRBV2 and TRBJ2-3; maybe TRBD2 (5 bases). CDR1 is SNHLY and CDR2 is FYNNEI in the germline V gene. V was trimmed by 7 bases and J by 1 base, leaving 15 bases between them. This CDR3 has 15 amino acids. The CDR3 DNA reads as TGTGCCAGCACCCCACGAGCGGCCCGCACAGATACGCAGTATTTT. Its translation: CASTPRAARTDTQYF.

This chain uses TRBV30 with TRBJ1-2; weak D call: TRBD1 (6 bases). CDR1 and CDR2 (germline): GTSNPN, SVGIG (reference sequence). This CDR3 comprises 12 residues. With 8 bases removed from V and 4 bases from J, the gap between germline ends came to 14 bases. The CDR3, as DNA: TGTGCCACTTCACGGGGGGCCTATGGCTACACCTTC. This gives the protein CATSRGAYGYTF.

The genes are TRBV5-1 and TRBJ2-3; 8 positions match TRBD2. The germline V gene has CDR1 SGHRS and CDR2 YFSETQ. The CDR3 extends over 15 amino acids. V dropped 1 base and J dropped 3; count of bases not matched to a gene: 4. The CDR3 spells CASSLRGGHTDTQYF. The CDR3 DNA reads as TGCGCCAGCAGCTTGCGGGGGGGCCATACAGATACGCAGTATTTT.